What follows is one T cell receptor beta chain and its context. Other DNA sequences of this sample code for an identical CDR3. Patients in Seattle were enrolled during active infection, then followed longitudinally. The CDR3 contains 14 residues. V lost 4 bases to trimming and J lost 0 bases; unmatched junction nucleotides: 3. The germline gives CDR1 SGHDT, CDR2 YYEEEE. This record comes from a study of blood T cell repertoires in COVID-19. Overall study context: From T cells, B-cell-depleted T cells, or PBMCs came the material, which was cDNA or gDNA.

How the authors handled the data: Amplified reference gene primers provided the basis for estimating nucleated cell counts. TCRdb keeps only in-frame clones here, not all; method: immunoSEQ multiplex PCR. V, J and clone size are those of that table, while D and trimming were read from the DNA. The table shows about 150,000 clones, with 70% to 90% occurring only once. The sequencing input was peripheral blood. The rearrangement uses TRBV5-6 and TRBJ1-1, with 7 bases identical to TRBD1. This TCR was sampled from a woman aged 55-75 years with COVID-19, enrolled during active disease. Here the CDR3 reads CASSRGQLNTEAFF. The CDR3 coding sequence is TGTGCCAGCAGCCGGGGACAGCTGAACACTGAAGCTTTCTTT.